The 26 T cell receptor beta chains listed next were all sequenced from one sample in a study of blood T cells in healthy people across ages (dated by TCRdb to the mid-2010s). The library was produced with 5' RACE. The instrument given in TCRdb is Illumina HiSeq 2500. The second PCR ran for roughly 7 to 11 cycles and used a J-beta primer mix along with a sample-barcoded 5' primer. Using fastp trimming at Q25 and MiXCR clonotype assembly, TCRdb reanalyzed the public sequencing data and kept in-frame beta chains. Rows are combined by CDR3 protein, so each entry shows the most common genes and DNA. Recorded for this sample are more than 700,000 distinct CDR3 sequences; roughly 50% of them occurred a single time. The ten largest make up approximately 40% of the sample. The material sequenced was blood. These receptor sequences come from a man at least 80 years old in good health.

CDR3 nucleotides: TGTGCCAGCAGACCCCGGTTTTCCCAAGGGGACGAGCAGTACTTC. This encodes CASRPRFSQGDEQYF. V usage is TRBV6-2 or TRBV6-3 and J usage is TRBJ2-4; the D gene is possibly TRBD1 (5 bases). The DNA end is a closer match to TRBJ2-7, so the J assignment may be wrong. CDR1 MNHEY and CDR2 SVGEGT come from the germline V gene. The CDR3 sequence is 15 residues long.

The chain links TRBV5-1 to TRBJ2-2, with D hard to call. V was shortened by 3 bases and J by 3 bases, with 12 bases between the two germline ends. CDR1 and CDR2 from the germline V gene are SGHRS and YFSETQ. CDR3 length: 15 amino acids. The CDR3 coding sequence is TGCGCCAGCAGCTATATCAGGACGGACACCGGGGAGCTGTTTTTT. The encoded protein is CASSYIRTDTGELFF.

This sequence joins TRBV7-3 and TRBJ2-3, with 8 bases identical to TRBD2. Germline lookup yields CDR1 SGHTA and CDR2 FQGTGA. Germline trimming cut 2 bases from V and 4 bases from J; bases unmatched to any gene: 5. The CDR3 has 15 amino acids. Here the CDR3 reads CASSLPAGGADTQYF. The CDR3, as DNA: TGTGCCAGCAGCTTACCCGCGGGGGGAGCAGATACGCAGTATTTT.

The chain employs TRBV20-1 and TRBJ2-5; 14 bases are shared with TRBD2. The J call is doubtful: the DNA matches TRBJ2-7 better. The CDR3 extends over 16 amino acids. From germline, CDR1 is DFQATT and CDR2 SNEGSKA (reference sequence). The CDR3 coding sequence is TGCAGTGCTATTTCCGGGACTAGCGGGAGTCCTTACGAGCAGTACTTC. It specifies CSAISGTSGSPYEQYF.

This clonotype showed up just once. V gene TRBV29-1 combines with J gene TRBJ2-1; weak D call: TRBD1 (6 bases). Near its end, the DNA agrees better with TRBJ2-7, so the J call may be wrong. The germline V gene encodes CDR1 SQVTM and CDR2 ANQGSEA. The CDR3 covers 17 residues. CDR3 nucleotide sequence: TGCAGCGTTTTGGGATCCGGGACAACGGTGACCTACAATGAGCAGTACTTC. This encodes CSVLGSGTTVTYNEQYF.

V is TRBV5-1 and J is TRBJ2-4; perhaps TRBD2 as D (6 bases). Trimming took off 4 bases at V and 13 bases at J, with 27 bases between the two ends. Germline V gene lookup returns CDR1 SGHRS and CDR2 YFSETQ. This CDR3 has 16 amino acids. CDR3 sequence reads: CASSPAGRTTIGEQYF. CDR3 coding DNA: TGCGCCAGCAGCCCGGCGGGACGGACTACTATAGGGGAGCAGTACTTC.

The rearrangement uses TRBV20-1 and TRBJ2-3; 14 nucleotides line up with TRBD2. CDR1 DFQATT and CDR2 SNEGSKA come from the germline V gene (reference sequence). The CDR3 spans 15 residues. The DNA of the CDR3 is TGCTCCCTTCCGGGACTAGCGGGGGATCAGAGTACGCAGTATTTT. Its protein product is CSLPGLAGDQSTQYF.

The genes are TRBV9 and TRBJ2-7; TRBD2 agrees at 9 bases. The junction had 3 bases not matched to a gene; V was cut back by 0 bases and J by 2 bases. Germline assignment: CDR1 SGDLS and CDR2 YYNGEE. The CDR3 covers 15 residues. This CDR3 is CASSVVAGGPYEQYF. CDR3 nucleotides: TGTGCCAGCAGCGTAGTTGCGGGAGGGCCCTACGAGCAGTACTTC. Looking up the rest from reference TRBV9 and TRBJ2-7 gives the full variable domain: DSGVTQTPKHLITATGQRVTLRCSPRSGDLSVYWYQQSLDQGLQFLIQYYNGEERAKGNILERFSAQQFPDLHSELNLSSLELGDSALYFCASSVVAGGPYEQYFGPGTRLTVT.

The V call is TRBV20-1, the J call TRBJ1-2; D unresolved. Trimming took off 4 bases at V and 4 bases at J, with 13 bases between the two ends. The CDR3 is made up of 13 amino acids. From germline, CDR1 is DFQATT and CDR2 SNEGSKA (reference sequence). The CDR3 here is CSAIRTDSYGYTF. CDR3 nucleotides: TGCAGTGCTATCCGGACCGATAGCTATGGCTACACCTTC.

This chain uses TRBV6-5 with TRBJ1-5; tentatively, D is TRBD1 (5 bases). The ends were cut back, 4 bases at V and 1 base at J, with 11 bases in the middle. The CDR3 loop spans 15 amino acids. Looked up from germline, CDR1 is MNHEY and CDR2 is SVGAGI. CDR3 sequence reads: CASSSRWGSNQPQHF. As DNA, the CDR3 is TGTGCCAGCAGTTCCAGATGGGGGAGCAATCAGCCCCAGCATTTT.

The chain couples TRBV2 to TRBJ2-1, with 9 bases aligning to TRBD1. CDR3 length: 14 residues. The V gene's germline CDR1 is SNHLY and CDR2 FYNNEI. The V segment lost 6 bases and the J segment 9 bases; nucleotides outside the gene matches: 9. CDR3 sequence reads: CASSGDRASGEQFF. The CDR3 DNA is TGTGCCAGCAGCGGGGACAGGGCCTCGGGTGAGCAGTTCTTC.

The chain uses TRBV7-9 and TRBJ2-5, with D possibly TRBD2 on 6 matching bases. The germline V gene has CDR1 SEHNR and CDR2 FQNEAQ (reference sequence). The CDR3 has 16 amino acids. The V end was cut by 5 bases, the J end by 1 base, with 17 bases between. The CDR3 here is CASSRGGAASQETQYF. The CDR3 DNA sequence: TGTGCCAGCAGCCGCGGAGGGGCGGCGTCCCAAGAGACCCAGTACTTC.

This clonotype was recorded a few times. J is TRBJ1-2 and V is TRBV20-1; TRBD1 matches 8 bases. Germline V CDR1 and CDR2: DFQATT, SNEGSKA (reference sequence). V shed 2 bases, J shed 8 bases, and the junction held 1 base outside the gene matches. The CDR3 is 11 residues long. The CDR3 loop reads CSARQGAGYTF. The CDR3 region has the DNA TGCAGTGCTAGACAGGGGGCAGGCTACACCTTC.

V gene TRBV5-1 combines with J gene TRBJ2-1; maybe TRBD2 (5 bases). Germline assignment: CDR1 SGHRS and CDR2 YFSETQ. Trimming took 0 bases from V and 10 from J, leaving 11 bases between them. CDR3 size: 13 residues. The CDR3 DNA sequence: TGCGCCAGCAGCTTGGAGCTGGGCGGGGAGCAGTTCTTC. It specifies CASSLELGGEQFF.

The V call is TRBV4-1, the J call TRBJ2-2; no clear D. Germline-derived CDR1 and CDR2 are MGHRA and YSYEKL. V was trimmed by 0 bases and J by 6 bases, leaving 5 bases between them. The CDR3 length is 13 residues. DNA of the CDR3: TGCGCCAGCAGCCAAGATGGAGCCGGGGAGCTGTTTTTT. It encodes CASSQDGAGELFF.

The rearrangement joins TRBV6-5 to TRBJ1-2; no definite D call. V was clipped by 0 bases and J by 4 bases, with 9 bases between them. This CDR3 has 14 amino acids. Germline V gene data show CDR1 as MNHEY and CDR2 as SVGAGI. In DNA, the CDR3 is TGTGCCAGCAGTTACTCGCCGGTGGGCTATGGCTACACCTTC. Protein product: CASSYSPVGYGYTF.

The V and J genes are TRBV10-1 and TRBJ2-5; D is possibly TRBD1 (6 bases). The J call is doubtful: the DNA matches TRBJ2-7 better. This CDR3 spans 16 amino acids. CDR1 and CDR2 from the germline V gene are WNHNN and SYGVQD (reference sequence). DNA for the CDR3: TGCGCCAGCAGTGAGTCCTTTGGACAGCGTACCTACGAGCAGTACTTC. Its translation is CASSESFGQRTYEQYF.

The rearrangement uses TRBV20-1 and TRBJ2-5; 12 bases are a match to TRBD2. Germline lookup yields CDR1 DFQATT and CDR2 SNEGSKA (reference sequence). This CDR3 has 15 amino acids. Losses at the gene ends were 6 bases for V and 4 bases for J; bases not matched to a gene: 9. Here the CDR3 DNA reads TGCAGTGCCAGGAGTCTAGCGGGAGGGCCAGAGACCCAGTACTTC. Protein product: CSARSLAGGPETQYF.

To note about this clonotype: At one end the junction does not follow the germline gene, possibly because of a read error. V gene TRBV7-2 combines with J gene TRBJ1-3; 8 nucleotides align to TRBD1. The CDR3 runs 15 residues. Germline loops: CDR1 SGHTA, CDR2 FQGNSA. The CDR3 reads CASSLDFQGANTIYF. The CDR3 DNA sequence: TGTGCCAGCAGTTTAGATTTCCAGGGGGCAAACACCATATATTTT.

The rearrangement joins TRBV5-1 to TRBJ1-1; D is ambiguous. The CDR3 has 17 amino acids. V was cut by 3 bases and J by 0 bases, with 18 bases left in between. Germline CDR1 is SGHRS and CDR2 is YFSETQ. The CDR3 bases are TGCGCCAGCAGCTCCGATACCAACGCTGCCATGAACACTGAAGCTTTCTTT. Translation gives CASSSDTNAAMNTEAFF. The whole variable domain, filled in from reference TRBV5-1 and TRBJ1-1, reads KAGVTQTPRYLIKTRGQQVTLSCSPISGHRSVSWYQQTPGQGLQFLFEYFSETQRNKGNFPGRFSGRQFSNSRSEMNVSTLELGDSALYLCASSSDTNAAMNTEAFFGQGTRLTVV.

A few counts support this clonotype. The rearrangement joins TRBV6-5 to TRBJ2-7; maybe TRBD2 (5 bases). The CDR3 is 14 amino acids. Per germline, CDR1 MNHEY and CDR2 SVGAGI. V was trimmed by 5 bases and J by 3 bases, leaving 14 bases between them. The CDR3 DNA follows: TGTGCCAGCAGTGCTAGACGGGGTTACTACGAGCAGTACTTC. It is translated as CASSARRGYYEQYF.

This chain uses TRBV7-2 with TRBJ1-2; D possibly corresponds to TRBD1 (6 bases). Trimming took off 1 base at V and 4 bases at J, with 13 bases between the two ends. CDR3 size: 15 residues. Looked up from germline, CDR1 is SGHTA and CDR2 is FQGNSA. The CDR3 sequence: CASSLVGGGGYGYTF. DNA for the CDR3: TGTGCCAGCAGCTTAGTTGGGGGCGGCGGCTATGGCTACACCTTC.

For this clonotype: A read error may account for a junction end that differs from germline. This rearrangement joins TRBV6-1 to TRBJ1-1; 10 nucleotides align to TRBD1. The germline V gene has CDR1 MNHNS and CDR2 SASEGT. The CDR3 contains 18 residues. CDR3 sequence reads: CASSKASSGTGARFEAFF. The CDR3 DNA follows: TGTGCCAGCAGTAAAGCCTCATCCGGGACAGGGGCCCGATTTGAAGCTTTCTTT.

This chain connects TRBV3-1 to TRBJ2-1; D assignment may be TRBD1 or TRBD2 (5 bases each). The V gene's germline CDR1 is LGHDT and CDR2 YNNKEL (reference sequence). CDR3 length: 13 amino acids. The V end was cut by 0 bases, the J end by 6 bases, with 6 bases between. The CDR3 here is CASSQEGVNEQFF. DNA for the CDR3: TGTGCCAGCAGCCAAGAGGGGGTCAATGAGCAGTTCTTC.

Worth noting for this clonotype: The germline gene is not matched at one end of the junction; a read error may be the cause. This chain connects TRBV2 to TRBJ2-1, with D tentatively TRBD1 (6 bases). The CDR3 runs 15 residues. Germline values: CDR1 SNHLY, CDR2 FYNNEI. Here the CDR3 reads CASREGGGINNEQFF. CDR3 coding DNA: TGTGCCAGCAGAGAAGGGGGTGGTATCAACAATGAGCAGTTCTTC.

The V call is TRBV29-1, the J call TRBJ2-7; D remains unclear. In germline, CDR1 is SQVTM, CDR2 ANQGSEA. V gave up 1 base and J gave up 7 bases, with 14 bases separating them. The CDR3 runs 13 residues. This chain's CDR3 is CSVEAPLGNEQYF. The DNA for the CDR3 is TGCAGCGTTGAAGCCCCTTTGGGCAATGAGCAGTACTTC.